This T cell receptor beta chain was retrieved from a study of blood T cells in healthy people across ages. The authors ran a second PCR of about 6 to 11 cycles using a sample-barcoded 5' primer and a J-beta primer mix. A single record per CDR3 protein comes from TCRdb applying MiXCR to the 5' RACE reads. In the table there are about 1 million distinct CDR3 sequences, under 45% of which are singletons. Donation came from healthy Caucasian individuals in Russia who were aged about 6 to 95. The CDR3 extends over 17 amino acids. The ends lost 0 bases at V and 8 bases at J; junction bases unmatched: 10. Germline CDR1 is MNHNY and CDR2 is SVGAGI (reference sequence). To note about this clonotype: Its antigen is undetermined.

Study observations and caveats: With unsorted PBMCs, a conclusive comparison of naive versus antigen-experienced cells was not possible.

The V call is TRBV6-6, the J call TRBJ2-1; 10 bases agree with TRBD2. The clonotype originates from a woman aged 55 to 70 in good health. The source material was blood. In DNA, the CDR3 is TGTGCCAGCAGTTACTCGATGCTAGCGGGAGTTAGGGATGAGCAGTTCTTC. Amino acids: CASSYSMLAGVRDEQFF.